Shown below are 2 T cell receptor beta chains from a single sample sequenced in a study of Graves' ophthalmopathy and Graves' hyperthyroidism (dated by TCRdb to the late 2010s). These reads were obtained on an Illumina HiSeq 2000. TCR beta CDR3 regions were amplified from RNA transcripts for repertoire sequencing. HTBI primers and the Qiagen OneStep RT-PCR kit were used in a first-round RT-PCR, which was followed by a second-round multiplex PCR, size selection and purification. Using fastp trimming at Q25 and MiXCR clonotype assembly, TCRdb reanalyzed the public sequencing data and kept in-frame beta chains. Each record represents a unique CDR3 protein, reported with the most common genes and DNA among its rows. For this sample there are hundreds of thousands of distinct CDR3 sequences; over 15% appear just once. About 7% of the sample comes from the top ten. Sequenced input: peripheral blood. Receptors originate from a woman younger than 30 with stable Graves' hyperthyroidism. Donor details come from another sample of the same person, matched by shared clones.

This clonotype was seen at least ten times. This chain links TRBV6-1 with TRBJ1-2; the D is unclear. This CDR3 has 13 amino acids. CDR1 and CDR2 from the germline V gene are MNHNS and SASEGT. The V end was cut by 8 bases, the J end by 4 bases, with 14 bases between. CDR3 DNA sequence: TGTGCCAGCTCTCCCGCCGTGGCCTATGGCTACACCTTC. It specifies CASSPAVAYGYTF.

The gene calls are TRBV20-1 and TRBJ2-7; TRBD2 might be the D (5 bases). The V end was cut by 5 bases, the J end by 4 bases, with 9 bases between. Germline-derived CDR1 and CDR2 are DFQATT and SNEGSKA (reference sequence). The CDR3 sequence is 11 residues long. The CDR3 DNA reads TGCAGTGCTCCGGACTTTTACGAGCAGTACTTC. Residues: CSAPDFYEQYF.